The entry below gives a single T cell receptor (beta chain) sequence along with its context. This clonotype appeared a few times. This clone's antigen is unknown. Base qualities are not recorded, but no much larger clone differs from it by a single base. This sample is drawn from a study of patients and donors after allogeneic stem cell transplantation (dated by TCRdb to about 2020). Libraries were built with RT-PCR. Sequencing used a NextSeq 550. Using fastp trimming at Q25 and MiXCR clonotype assembly, TCRdb reanalyzed the public sequencing data and kept in-frame beta chains. Entries that share a CDR3 protein sequence are merged under the most common genes and DNA. The sample table contains a few hundred thousand distinct CDR3 sequences; only one count was recorded for more than 35% of them. The top ten hold around 10% of the sample. Between the V and J ends, shortened by 5 bases and 8 bases respectively, the junction contains 15 bases. Taken from the germline V gene (reference sequence), the CDR1 and CDR2 loops are LNHNV and YYDKDF. The CDR3 numbers 13 residues from cysteine through phenylalanine. This entry keeps only the CDR3 DNA: 39 bases, framed from base 1.

Sequenced sample: blood, either unsorted or a sorted T cell fraction (not recorded which). The receptor comes from a human donor who was either an allogeneic HSCT recipient or a stem cell or donor lymphocyte infusion donor (not recorded which). It is not recorded whose cells these are; they may come from a transplant donor. This receptor chain uses TRBV15 and TRBJ1-2; perhaps TRBD1 is the D gene, with 6 bases matching. The bases are TGTGCCACCAGCTATCTACAGGGACACGGCTACACCTTC. Translation gives CATSYLQGHGYTF.